The present entry profiles one TCR beta chain with its context. The antigen is unknown. This record belongs to a study of T cell responses to AZD1222 COVID-19 vaccine. Analyses pooled second doses at about 4 or about 12 weeks. Broader study findings: The study reported that nearly half of spike-specific TCRs target unmutated variant regions. There were vaccine-associated CD4 TCRs across spike, dominant at 160-218 and 743-854.

TCRdb keeps only in-frame clones here, not all; method: immunoSEQ multiplex PCR. There are 150,000 to 200,000 clones in the sample; about 92% occur only once, and about 6% lies in the top ten. This sequence was found in an adult who received the AZD1222 COVID-19 vaccine. Specimen: peripheral blood, collected 28 days after the second AZD1222 dose.

DNA of the CDR3: TGTGCCAGCTCACCCACCGTGGGGGGTATTGACTATGGCTACACCTTC. Its protein is CASSPTVGGIDYGYTF. The chain uses TRBV18 and TRBJ1-2, with D possibly matching TRBD1 (5 bases). V was pared by 3 bases and J by 3 bases, with 17 bases between. Germline CDR1 reads KGHSH; CDR2 reads LQKENI. The CDR3 length is 16 residues.